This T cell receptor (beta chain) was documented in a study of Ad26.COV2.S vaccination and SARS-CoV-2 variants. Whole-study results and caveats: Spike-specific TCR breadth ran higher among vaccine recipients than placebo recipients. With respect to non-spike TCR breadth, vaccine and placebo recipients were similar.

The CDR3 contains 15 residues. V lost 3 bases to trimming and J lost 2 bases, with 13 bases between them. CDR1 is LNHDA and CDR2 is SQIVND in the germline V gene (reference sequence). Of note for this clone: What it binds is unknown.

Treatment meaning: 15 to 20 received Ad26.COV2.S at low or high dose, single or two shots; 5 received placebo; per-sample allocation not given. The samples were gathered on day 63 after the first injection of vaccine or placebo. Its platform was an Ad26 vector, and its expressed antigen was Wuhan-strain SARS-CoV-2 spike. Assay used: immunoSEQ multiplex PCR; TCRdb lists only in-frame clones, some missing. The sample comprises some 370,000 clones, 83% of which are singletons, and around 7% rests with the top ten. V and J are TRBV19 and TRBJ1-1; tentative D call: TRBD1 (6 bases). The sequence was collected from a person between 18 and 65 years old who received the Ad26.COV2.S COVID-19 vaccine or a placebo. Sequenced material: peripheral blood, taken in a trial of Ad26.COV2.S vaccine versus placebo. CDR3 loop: CASSIAHRVNTEAFF. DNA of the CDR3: TGTGCCAGTAGTATCGCCCACAGGGTTAACACTGAAGCTTTCTTT.